The 4 T cell receptor beta chains below come from one sample, sequenced in a study of T cells expressing NK-cell markers. From the 5' RACE reads, TCRdb lists one entry per CDR3 protein and no DNA. The sample data list more than 250,000 distinct CDR3 sequences. Sequencing was performed on blood T cells: a sorted CD56 or NKG2C T cell subset, CD4+ or CD8+ T cells, or bulk PBMC T cells (not recorded which). Receptors originate from a man aged 18 to 29 in good health.

V usage is TRBV7-6 and J usage is TRBJ2-1; with no DNA, the TCRdb D assignment of TRBD1 cannot be verified. The CDR3 length is 12 residues. Germline CDR1 and CDR2: SGHVS and FNYEAQ. CDR3 protein: CASSFRGHEQFF. Variable domain in full (rest from reference TRBV7-6 and TRBJ2-1): GAGVSQSPRYKVTKRGQDVALRCDPISGHVSLYWYRQALGQGPEFLTYFNYEAQQDKSGLPNDRFSAERPEGSISTLTIQRTEQRDSAMYRCASSFRGHEQFFGPGTRLTVL.

The chain is built from TRBV11-2 and TRBJ1-4; TCRdb indicates TRBD1, and absent DNA this call remains unverified. The CDR3 sequence is 15 residues long. CDR1 is SGHAT and CDR2 is FQNNGV in the germline V gene. CDR3 amino acids: CASSAGTGAREKLFF.

CDR3: CASSLESRGSPLHF. The chain carries TRBV7-9 and TRBJ1-6; TCRdb's D gene call, TRBD1, goes unchecked for lack of DNA. The length of the CDR3 is 14 residues. CDR1 and CDR2 (germline): SEHNR, FQNEAQ (reference sequence).

The V and J genes are TRBV20-1 and TRBJ2-3; TCRdb's D gene call, TRBD2, goes unchecked for lack of DNA. In germline, CDR1 is DFQATT, CDR2 SNEGSKA (reference sequence). The CDR3 has 14 residues. The CDR3 region is CSARLDSRTDTQYF.